The 10 T cell receptor beta chains below come from one sample, sequenced in a study of T cells in localized non-small cell lung cancer. Libraries were prepared by immunoSEQ multiplex PCR; TCRdb keeps only in-frame clonotypes and omits some of them. The table records roughly 15,000 clones, 75% to 90% of them present only once. Sequences were derived from peripheral blood, sampled before any cancer treatment. These receptors originate from a woman aged 40 to 75 with stage I lung adenocarcinoma.

The chain combines TRBV28 with TRBJ1-3; unclear D gene. V was shortened by 9 bases and J by 0 bases, with 12 bases between the two germline ends. From germline, CDR1 is MDHEN and CDR2 SYDVKM. CDR3 length: 14 amino acids. CDR3 sequence: CASSHGGSGNTIYF. In DNA form, the CDR3 reads TGTGCCAGTTCTCACGGAGGCTCTGGAAACACCATATATTTT. Using reference TRBV28 and TRBJ1-3 for the parts outside the CDR3, the full variable domain is DVKVTQSSRYLVKRTGEKVFLECVQDMDHENMFWYRQDPGLGLRLIYFSYDVKMKEKGDIPEGYSVSREKKERFSLILESASTNQTSMYLCASSHGGSGNTIYFGEGSWLTVV.

The chain combines TRBV15 with TRBJ2-6; D remains ambiguous. Germline V gives CDR1 LNHNV, CDR2 YYDKDF (reference sequence). The V end lost 7 bases, the J end lost 0 bases, and 10 bases lay between the germline ends. The CDR3 extends over 15 amino acids. CDR3 residues: CATMGPRSGANVLTF. CDR3 bases: TGTGCCACCATGGGCCCGCGCTCTGGGGCCAACGTCCTGACTTTC.

CDR3 in amino acids: CASSSVAGSLNEQFF. In DNA, the CDR3 is TGTGCCAGCAGTTCCGTAGCCGGGAGCCTCAATGAGCAGTTCTTC. This chain links TRBV27 with TRBJ2-1; D might be TRBD2 (6 bases). The CDR3 totals 15 residues. V gave up 4 bases and J gave up 6 bases, with 16 bases separating them. The V gene's germline CDR1 is MNHEY and CDR2 SMNVEV (reference sequence).

The V and J genes are TRBV29-1 and TRBJ2-3; D remains ambiguous. Germline CDR1 and CDR2: SQVTM and ANQGSEA. Trimming removed 3 bases from V and 1 base from J, with 5 bases in between. The CDR3 covers 12 residues. The CDR3 protein is CSVDGGTDTQYF. CDR3 nucleotides: TGCAGCGTTGATGGCGGCACAGATACGCAGTATTTT.

The chain is built from TRBV6-5 and TRBJ1-4; 7 bases fit TRBD1. V lost 4 bases to trimming and J lost 7 bases; unmatched junction nucleotides: 9. Germline V lookup: CDR1 MNHEY, CDR2 SVGAGI. The CDR3 has 15 residues. CDR3 residues: CASSSLDRASEKLFF. CDR3 sequence (DNA): TGTGCCAGCAGTTCCCTTGACAGGGCGAGTGAAAAACTGTTTTTT.

The rearrangement joins TRBV5-1 to TRBJ2-4, with 8 positions matching TRBD2. Looked up from germline, CDR1 is SGHRS and CDR2 is YFSETQ. This CDR3 contains 16 residues. After removal of 6 bases from V and 4 bases from J, the junction contained 12 bases not matched to a gene. The chain's CDR3 is CASTLAGGFEKNIQYF. The CDR3 coding sequence is TGCGCCAGCACTCTGGCGGGGGGTTTTGAAAAAAACATTCAGTACTTC.

The CDR3 DNA reads as TGTGCCAGCAGTTACGGGACGAATAGCAATCAGCCCCAGCATTTT. It translates to CASSYGTNSNQPQHF. This chain connects TRBV6-5 to TRBJ1-5; possible D gene TRBD1, 5 bases. Per the germline V gene, CDR1 is MNHEY and CDR2 is SVGAGI. This CDR3 has 15 amino acids. V was clipped by 2 bases and J by 0 bases, with 8 bases between them.

V gene TRBV7-9 combines with J gene TRBJ2-1; 8 nucleotides line up with TRBD2. The CDR3 spans 17 residues. Germline CDR1 is SEHNR and CDR2 is FQNEAQ (reference sequence). After removal of 2 bases from V and 9 bases from J, the junction contained 15 bases not matched to a gene. The CDR3 DNA reads TGTGCCAGCAGCTTATTGCCTTGGCGCGGGGGGTCCGGTGAGCAGTTCTTC. This gives the protein CASSLLPWRGGSGEQFF. Filled out from reference TRBV7-9 and TRBJ2-1, the complete variable domain reads DTGVSQNPRHKITKRGQNVTFRCDPISEHNRLYWYRQTLGQGPEFLTYFQNEAQLEKSRLLSDRFSAERPKGSFSTLEIQRTEQGDSAMYLCASSLLPWRGGSGEQFFGPGTRLTVL.

The chain carries TRBV5-1 and TRBJ2-5; TRBD2 agrees at 10 bases. The V and J ends lost 3 bases and 7 bases, in that order; junction bases with no gene match: 12. Germline V gives CDR1 SGHRS, CDR2 YFSETQ. The CDR3 extends over 16 amino acids. DNA of the CDR3: TGCGCCAGCAGCTCCACTAGCGGGGTCGATTGGGCGACCCAGTACTTC. It yields the protein CASSSTSGVDWATQYF.

The chain couples TRBV28 to TRBJ2-2, with 8 bases aligning to TRBD2. V gave up 4 bases and J gave up 6 bases; unmatched junction bases: 13. The CDR3 is 17 residues long. Germline V lookup: CDR1 MDHEN, CDR2 SYDVKM. The CDR3 here is CASSSVPGGHSAGELFF. As DNA, the CDR3 is TGTGCCAGCAGTTCAGTCCCGGGGGGGCATTCAGCCGGGGAGCTGTTTTTT.